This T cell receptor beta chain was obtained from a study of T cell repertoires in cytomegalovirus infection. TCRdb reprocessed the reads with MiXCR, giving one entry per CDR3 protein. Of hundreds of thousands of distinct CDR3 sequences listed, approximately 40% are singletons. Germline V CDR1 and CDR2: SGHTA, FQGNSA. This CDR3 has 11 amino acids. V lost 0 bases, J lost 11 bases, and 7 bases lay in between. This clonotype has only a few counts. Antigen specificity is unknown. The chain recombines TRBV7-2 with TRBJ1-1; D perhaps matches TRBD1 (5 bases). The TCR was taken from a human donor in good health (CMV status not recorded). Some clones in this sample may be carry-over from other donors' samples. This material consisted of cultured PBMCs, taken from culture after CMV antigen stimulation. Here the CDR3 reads CASSLAEGAFF. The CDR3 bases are TGTGCCAGCAGCTTAGCGGAGGGGGCTTTCTTT.